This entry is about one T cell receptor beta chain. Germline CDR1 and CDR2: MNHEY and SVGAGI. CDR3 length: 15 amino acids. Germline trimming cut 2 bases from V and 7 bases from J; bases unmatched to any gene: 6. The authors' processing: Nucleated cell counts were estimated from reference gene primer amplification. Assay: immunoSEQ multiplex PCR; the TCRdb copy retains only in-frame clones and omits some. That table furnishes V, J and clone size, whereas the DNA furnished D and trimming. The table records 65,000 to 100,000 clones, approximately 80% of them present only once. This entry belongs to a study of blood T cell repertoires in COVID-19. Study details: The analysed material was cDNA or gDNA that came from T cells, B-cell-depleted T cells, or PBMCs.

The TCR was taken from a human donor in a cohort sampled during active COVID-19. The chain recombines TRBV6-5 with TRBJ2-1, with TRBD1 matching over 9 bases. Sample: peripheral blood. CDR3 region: CASSYLDRGRNEQFF. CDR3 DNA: TGTGCCAGCAGTTACCTGGACAGGGGACGGAATGAGCAGTTCTTC.